Following are 5 T cell receptor beta chains from one sample sequenced in a study of neurological immune-mediated disorders. TCRdb reprocessed the 5' RACE reads with MiXCR, giving one entry per CDR3 protein. This table holds 87,000 or so distinct CDR3 sequences, roughly 3.5% found once. Input material: PBMCs. The source is a woman in her fifties or sixties with multiple sclerosis.

This clonotype appeared many times. V gene TRBV7-9 combines with J gene TRBJ2-5; 7 nucleotides match TRBD2. Trimming took 6 bases from V and 1 from J; bases not matched to a gene: 11. This CDR3 has 16 residues. Germline lookup yields CDR1 SEHNR and CDR2 FQNEAQ (reference sequence). CDR3 sequence: CASSHRERGFQETQYF. The CDR3 DNA reads as TGTGCCAGCAGTCACCGGGAGCGGGGATTCCAAGAGACCCAGTACTTC.

This clonotype has ten or more counts. The chain carries TRBV7-2 and TRBJ1-1, with unresolved D. The V gene lost 7 bases and the J gene lost 6 bases, with 18 bases spanning the gap. Germline V gene data show CDR1 as SGHTA and CDR2 as FQGNSA. The CDR3 has 14 residues. The CDR3 nucleotides read TGTGCCAGCACAGCTTGGGTTCAGGCAGCTGAAGCTTTCTTT. This encodes CASTAWVQAAEAFF.

This clonotype has at least ten counts. The genes are TRBV20-1 and TRBJ1-5, with D unresolved. Germline loops: CDR1 DFQATT, CDR2 SNEGSKA (reference sequence). V shed 5 bases and J shed 1 base, with 12 bases lying between them. The CDR3 contains 14 residues. CDR3 bases: TGCAGTGCTCCTCGAGGGATAAGCAATCAGCCCCAGCATTTT. It yields the protein CSAPRGISNQPQHF.

The sample holds many counts of this clonotype. J is TRBJ2-1 and V is TRBV5-1; D may be TRBD2 (6 bases). Trimming took off 5 bases at V and 9 bases at J, with 9 bases between the two ends. The length of the CDR3 is 11 residues. CDR1 is SGHRS, CDR2 YFSETQ, per germline. CDR3 sequence (DNA): TGCGCCAGCAGGGGGGGAGGTGAGCAGTTCTTC. This sequence encodes CASRGGGEQFF.

This clonotype was detected ten times or more. The chain is built from TRBV20-1 and TRBJ2-7; D gene ambiguous. Germline V lookup: CDR1 DFQATT, CDR2 SNEGSKA (reference sequence). V lost 4 bases to trimming and J lost 3 bases, with 4 bases between them. The CDR3 covers 10 residues. The CDR3 is CSATDYEQYF. CDR3 coding DNA: TGCAGTGCTACGGACTACGAGCAGTACTTC.